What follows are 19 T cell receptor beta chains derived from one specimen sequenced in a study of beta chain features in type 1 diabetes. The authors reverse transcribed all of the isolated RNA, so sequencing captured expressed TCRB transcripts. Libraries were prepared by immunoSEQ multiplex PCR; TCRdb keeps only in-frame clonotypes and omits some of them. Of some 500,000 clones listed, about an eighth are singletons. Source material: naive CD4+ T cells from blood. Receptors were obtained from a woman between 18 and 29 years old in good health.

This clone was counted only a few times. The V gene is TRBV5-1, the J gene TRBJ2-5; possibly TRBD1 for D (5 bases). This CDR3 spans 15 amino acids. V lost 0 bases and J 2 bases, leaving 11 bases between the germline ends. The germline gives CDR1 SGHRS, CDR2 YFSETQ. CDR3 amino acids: CASSLVVAGQETQYF. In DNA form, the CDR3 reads TGCGCCAGCAGCTTGGTCGTTGCAGGGCAAGAGACCCAGTACTTC. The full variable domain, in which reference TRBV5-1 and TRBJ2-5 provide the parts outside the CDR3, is KAGVTQTPRYLIKTRGQQVTLSCSPISGHRSVSWYQQTPGQGLQFLFEYFSETQRNKGNFPGRFSGRQFSNSRSEMNVSTLELGDSALYLCASSLVVAGQETQYFGPGTRLLVL.

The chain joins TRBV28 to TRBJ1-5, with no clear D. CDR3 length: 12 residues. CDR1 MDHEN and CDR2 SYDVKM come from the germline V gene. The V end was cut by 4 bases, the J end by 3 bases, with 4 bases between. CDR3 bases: TGTGCCAGCAGTTCACCCAATCAGCCCCAGCATTTT. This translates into CASSSPNQPQHF.

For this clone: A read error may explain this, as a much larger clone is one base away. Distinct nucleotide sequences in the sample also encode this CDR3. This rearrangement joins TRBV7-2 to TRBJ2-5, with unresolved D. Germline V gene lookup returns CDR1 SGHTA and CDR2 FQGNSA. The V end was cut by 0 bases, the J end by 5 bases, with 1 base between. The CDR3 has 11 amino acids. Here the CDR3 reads CASSLAETQYF. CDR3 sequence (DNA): TGTGCCAGCAGCTTAGCCGAGACCCAGTACTTC.

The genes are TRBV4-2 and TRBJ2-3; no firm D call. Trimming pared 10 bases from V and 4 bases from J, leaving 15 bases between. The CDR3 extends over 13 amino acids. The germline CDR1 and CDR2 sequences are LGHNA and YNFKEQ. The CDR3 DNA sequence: TGTGCCACCAGTGGCAGATTCGCAGATACGCAGTATTTT. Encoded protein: CATSGRFADTQYF.

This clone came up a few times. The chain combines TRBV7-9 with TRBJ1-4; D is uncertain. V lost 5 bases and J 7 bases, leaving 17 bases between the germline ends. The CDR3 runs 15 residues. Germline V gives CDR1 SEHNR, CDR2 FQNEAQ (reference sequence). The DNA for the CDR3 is TGTGCCAGCAGCCCGCTGGGTGGGAGTGGTGAAAAACTGTTTTTT. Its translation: CASSPLGGSGEKLFF.

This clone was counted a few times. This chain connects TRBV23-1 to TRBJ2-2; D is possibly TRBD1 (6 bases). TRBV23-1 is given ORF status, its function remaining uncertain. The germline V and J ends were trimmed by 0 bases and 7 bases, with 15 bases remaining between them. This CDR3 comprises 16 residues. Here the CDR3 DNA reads TGCGCCAGCAGTCAATCTTCCACCCAGGGGTACGGGGAGCTGTTTTTT. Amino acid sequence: CASSQSSTQGYGELFF.

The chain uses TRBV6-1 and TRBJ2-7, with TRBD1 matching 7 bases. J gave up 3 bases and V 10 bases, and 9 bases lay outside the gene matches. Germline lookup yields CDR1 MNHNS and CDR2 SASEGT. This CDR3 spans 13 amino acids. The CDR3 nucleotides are TGTGCCACCAGCCGACAGGGAATCTACGAGCAGTACGTC. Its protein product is CATSRQGIYEQYV.

CDR3 loop: CASSEGGAQETQYF. The CDR3 DNA is TGTGCCAGCAGTGAGGGCGGGGCCCAAGAGACCCAGTACTTC. The chain joins TRBV2 to TRBJ2-5; possibly TRBD2 for D (6 bases). The CDR3 is made up of 14 amino acids. Trimming shortened V by 3 bases and J by 1 base, and 9 bases separated the two germline ends. Germline V gene data show CDR1 as SNHLY and CDR2 as FYNNEI.

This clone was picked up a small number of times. CDR3: CASKGRHRGNEKLFF. In nucleotides, the CDR3 is TGTGCCAGTAAGGGGCGGCACAGGGGAAATGAAAAACTGTTTTTT. This chain links TRBV19 with TRBJ1-4; 7 positions match TRBD1. The CDR3 contains 15 residues. Germline V CDR1 and CDR2: LNHDA, SQIVND (reference sequence). V lost 7 bases, J lost 5 bases, and 10 bases stayed unmatched.

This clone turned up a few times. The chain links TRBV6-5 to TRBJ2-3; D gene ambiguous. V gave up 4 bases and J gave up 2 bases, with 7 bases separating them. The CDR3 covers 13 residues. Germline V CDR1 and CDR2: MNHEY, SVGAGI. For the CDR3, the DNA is TGTGCCAGCAGTTTCCGTAACACAGATACGCAGTATTTT. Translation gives CASSFRNTDTQYF.

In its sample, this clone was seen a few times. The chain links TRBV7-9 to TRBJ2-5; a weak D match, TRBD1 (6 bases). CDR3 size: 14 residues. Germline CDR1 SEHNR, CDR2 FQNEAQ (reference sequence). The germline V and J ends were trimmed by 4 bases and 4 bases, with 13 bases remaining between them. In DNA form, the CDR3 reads TGTGCCAGCAGCTCCGTTCAGGGGATAGAGACCCAGTACTTC. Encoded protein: CASSSVQGIETQYF.

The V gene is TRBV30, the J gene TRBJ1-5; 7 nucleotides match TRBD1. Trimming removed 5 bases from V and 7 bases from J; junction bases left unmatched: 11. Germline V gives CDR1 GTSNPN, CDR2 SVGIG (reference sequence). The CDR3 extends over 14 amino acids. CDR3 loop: CAWHTPGQRQPQHF. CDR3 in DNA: TGTGCCTGGCATACCCCGGGACAGAGGCAGCCCCAGCATTTT.

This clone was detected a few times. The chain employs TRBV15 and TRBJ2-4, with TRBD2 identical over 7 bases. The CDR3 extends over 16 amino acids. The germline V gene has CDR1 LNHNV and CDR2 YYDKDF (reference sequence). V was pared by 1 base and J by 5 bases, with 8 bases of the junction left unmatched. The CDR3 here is CATSRGKGLIQNIQYF. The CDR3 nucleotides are TGTGCCACCAGCAGAGGCAAGGGACTAATCCAAAACATTCAGTACTTC.

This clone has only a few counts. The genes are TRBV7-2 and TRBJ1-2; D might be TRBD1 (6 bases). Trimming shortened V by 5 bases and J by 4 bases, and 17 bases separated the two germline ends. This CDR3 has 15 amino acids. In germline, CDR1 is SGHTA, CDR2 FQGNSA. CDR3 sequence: CASSPPGGRLYGYTF. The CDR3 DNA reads TGTGCCAGCAGCCCGCCGGGGGGGCGCCTCTATGGCTACACCTTC.

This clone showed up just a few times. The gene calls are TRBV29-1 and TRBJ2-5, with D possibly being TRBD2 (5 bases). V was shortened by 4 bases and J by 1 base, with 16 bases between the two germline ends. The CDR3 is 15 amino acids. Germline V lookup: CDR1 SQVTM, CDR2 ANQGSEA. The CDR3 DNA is TGCAGCGTTGCGATCCGGCCCAGCGGCCAAGAGACCCAGTACTTC. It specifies CSVAIRPSGQETQYF.

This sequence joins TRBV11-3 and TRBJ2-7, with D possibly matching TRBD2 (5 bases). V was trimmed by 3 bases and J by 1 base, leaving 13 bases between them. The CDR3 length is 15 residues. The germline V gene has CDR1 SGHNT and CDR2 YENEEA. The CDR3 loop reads CASSFPPTKSYEQYF. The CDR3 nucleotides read TGTGCCAGCAGCTTTCCCCCGACTAAATCCTACGAGCAGTACTTC.

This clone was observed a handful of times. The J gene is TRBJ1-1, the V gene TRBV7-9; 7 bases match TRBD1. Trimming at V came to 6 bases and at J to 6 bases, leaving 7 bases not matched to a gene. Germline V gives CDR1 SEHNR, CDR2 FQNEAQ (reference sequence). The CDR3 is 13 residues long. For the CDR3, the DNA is TGTGCCAGCAGGCCAGGGGGAGGGCCTGAAGCTTTCTTT. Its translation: CASRPGGGPEAFF.

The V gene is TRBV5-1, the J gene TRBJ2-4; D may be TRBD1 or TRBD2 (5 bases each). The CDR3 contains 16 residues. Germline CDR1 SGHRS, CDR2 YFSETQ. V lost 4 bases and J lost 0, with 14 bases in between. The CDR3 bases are TGCGCCAGCAGCCCCGGGGCGAACCTAGCCAAAAACATTCAGTACTTC. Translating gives CASSPGANLAKNIQYF.

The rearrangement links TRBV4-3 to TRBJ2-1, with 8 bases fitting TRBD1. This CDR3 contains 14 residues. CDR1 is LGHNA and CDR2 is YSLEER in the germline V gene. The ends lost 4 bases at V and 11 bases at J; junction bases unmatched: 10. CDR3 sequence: CASSRLTGEVQQFF. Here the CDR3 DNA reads TGCGCCAGCAGCCGCCTGACAGGGGAGGTTCAGCAGTTCTTC.